This TCR beta chain is drawn from a study of blood T cell repertoires in COVID-19. Study details: COVID-19 samples, acute and convalescent, were from the United States, Italy and Spain.

Authors' data handling: Reference gene primer amplification gave nucleated cell count estimates. Profiling relied on immunoSEQ multiplex PCR, and the TCRdb table lists in-frame clones only, not all of them. V and J calls and clone size are as listed in that table; D and trimming were resolved from the DNA. The sample shows about 42,000 clones, 70% to 85% of them seen only once. Germline CDR1 MNHEY, CDR2 SVGAGI. This CDR3 has 13 amino acids. V was trimmed by 6 bases and J by 0 bases, leaving 8 bases between them. The chain is built from TRBV6-5 and TRBJ1-2; no definite D call. This sequence was found in a human donor in a cohort sampled during active COVID-19. The material sequenced was peripheral blood. The CDR3 nucleotides read TGTGCCAGCAGGGAGCCCTCTAACTATGGCTACACCTTC. The encoded protein is CASREPSNYGYTF.